The sequence of this TCR beta chain was determined in a study of T cell changes during pregnancy in multiple sclerosis. The CDR3 sequence is 15 residues long. The germline CDR1 and CDR2 sequences are MNHEY and SVGAGI. V was pared by 4 bases and J by 1 base, with 5 bases of the junction left unmatched. Only in-frame clones appear in the TCRdb table, and some are missing; sequencing was by immunoSEQ multiplex PCR. The sample comprises tens of thousands of clones, 92% of which are singletons, and more than 1.2% rests with the top ten. This chain links TRBV6-5 with TRBJ1-1, with 8 bases matching TRBD1. Sequencing was performed on peripheral blood, taken after pregnancy. This clonotype was sampled from a female donor with multiple sclerosis, enrolled in a pregnancy study. CDR3 in DNA: TGTGCCAGCAGTTCCTCCGGGACAGGGAACACTGAAGCTTTCTTT. As protein: CASSSSGTGNTEAFF.